This is a list of T cell receptor beta chains from one sample in a study of early stage breast cancer tumors. Produced via immunoSEQ multiplex PCR; TCRdb's table is partial and in-frame only. Among some 70,000 clones, more than 60% were seen once, and the ten largest hold more than 3%. The sample taken for sequencing was blood. The receptor set was obtained from a person aged 55 to 70 with breast cancer. Both conserved end residues are part of each CDR3. D genes are given only for firm matches. The size entry is marked missing in some rows and otherwise reads once, few, many or a size class.

V gene: TRBV9; J gene: TRBJ2-3; D gene: TRBD2; clone size: .; CDR3 DNA: TGTGCCAGCAGCGCGGGAGGGCGAGGCACAGATACGCAGTATTTT; CDR3 protein: CASSAGGRGTDTQYF
V gene: TRBV27; J gene: TRBJ1-1; D gene: .; clone size: few; CDR3 DNA: TGTGCCAGCAGTTTATACGGCGGGGGGACCCCCATGAACACTGAAGCTTTCTTT; CDR3 protein: CASSLYGGGTPMNTEAFF
V gene: TRBV6-1; J gene: TRBJ2-3; D gene: .; clone size: .; CDR3 DNA: TGTGCCAGCAGTGAAAGCAGGGACGATACGCAGTATTTT; CDR3 protein: CASSESRDDTQYF
V gene: TRBV7-2; J gene: TRBJ1-3; D gene: .; clone size: .; CDR3 DNA: TGTGCCAGCAGCCGGGGGGAATCGGACACCATATATTTT; CDR3 protein: CASSRGESDTIYF
V gene: TRBV2; J gene: TRBJ2-3; D gene: TRBD2; clone size: .; CDR3 DNA: TGTGCCAGCAGTGAACTAGCGGGAGGAACAGATACGCAGTATTTT; CDR3 protein: CASSELAGGTDTQYF
V gene: TRBV19; J gene: TRBJ1-4; D gene: TRBD1; clone size: .; CDR3 DNA: TGTGCCAGTAGCCCGACAGGGGGCCTGATCTCGCATGAAAAACTGTTTTTT; CDR3 protein: CASSPTGGLISHEKLFF
V gene: TRBV5-1; J gene: TRBJ1-5; D gene: .; clone size: few; CDR3 DNA: TGCGCCAGCAGCCCGGGTGCCCGGGGCGGCAATCAGCCCCAGCATTTT; CDR3 protein: CASSPGARGGNQPQHF
V gene: TRBV5-4; J gene: TRBJ2-7; D gene: TRBD2; clone size: .; CDR3 DNA: TGTGCCAGCAGCTTGGCGGGACTAAGCTCCTACGAGCAGTACTTC; CDR3 protein: CASSLAGLSSYEQYF
V gene: TRBV5-1; J gene: TRBJ2-5; D gene: .; clone size: .; CDR3 DNA: TGCGCCAGCAGCCCCGGACCTGGGGAGACCCAGTACTTC; CDR3 protein: CASSPGPGETQYF
V gene: TRBV27; J gene: TRBJ2-1; D gene: TRBD2; clone size: .; CDR3 DNA: TGTGCCAGCAGTTTCCCCGGGGGGCGAATAGCGGGAGTAAATGAGCAGTTCTTC; CDR3 protein: CASSFPGGRIAGVNEQFF
V gene: TRBV29-1; J gene: TRBJ2-1; D gene: .; clone size: once; CDR3 DNA: TGCAGCGGGAGTAGCGGTAGCTCCTACAATGAGCAGTTCTTC; CDR3 protein: CSGSSGSSYNEQFF
V gene: TRBV10-3; J gene: TRBJ1-1; D gene: TRBD1; clone size: few; CDR3 DNA: TGTGCCATCAGTGGACAGGGTACGGGGGCTTTCTTT; CDR3 protein: CAISGQGTGAFF
V gene: TRBV18; J gene: TRBJ2-7; D gene: TRBD2; clone size: .; CDR3 DNA: TGTGCCAGCTCACCTTCTCGGGGGGATAGCTACGAGCAGTACTTC; CDR3 protein: CASSPSRGDSYEQYF
V gene: TRBV28; J gene: TRBJ2-7; D gene: .; clone size: .; CDR3 DNA: TGTGCCAGCAGTTTCAAACAGGTGTCCTACGAGCAGTACTTC; CDR3 protein: CASSFKQVSYEQYF
V gene: TRBV15; J gene: TRBJ2-1; D gene: TRBD2; clone size: .; CDR3 DNA: TGTGCCACCAGCAGTGCCCGGGAGGGCTTGCAGTTCTTC; CDR3 protein: CATSSAREGLQFF
V gene: TRBV19; J gene: TRBJ2-7; D gene: .; clone size: .; CDR3 DNA: TGTGCCAGTTCGCCCCTTGCCACCTACGAGCAGTACTTC; CDR3 protein: CASSPLATYEQYF
V gene: TRBV19; J gene: TRBJ1-2; D gene: TRBD1; clone size: .; CDR3 DNA: TGTGCCAGTAGTTTCCCGCGACAGGGAACCTATGGCTACACCTTC; CDR3 protein: CASSFPRQGTYGYTF
V gene: TRBV18; J gene: TRBJ2-2; D gene: .; clone size: .; CDR3 DNA: TGTGCCAGCTCAGGGACACAGAACACCGGGGAGCTGTTTTTT; CDR3 protein: CASSGTQNTGELFF
V gene: TRBV5-1; J gene: TRBJ2-3; D gene: TRBD1; clone size: .; CDR3 DNA: TGCGCCAGCAGCAAGGGGGCGGACACAGATACGCAGTATTTT; CDR3 protein: CASSKGADTDTQYF
V gene: TRBV6-4; J gene: TRBJ2-7; D gene: .; clone size: .; CDR3 DNA: TGTGCCAGCAGTACAATGGGGTCCTCTGTCGCCTACGAGCAGTACTTC; CDR3 protein: CASSTMGSSVAYEQYF
V gene: TRBV14; J gene: TRBJ1-5; D gene: .; clone size: .; CDR3 DNA: TGTGCCAGCAGCCAGGGGAATCAGCCCCAGCATTTT; CDR3 protein: CASSQGNQPQHF
V gene: TRBV29-1; J gene: TRBJ2-5; D gene: TRBD2; clone size: .; CDR3 DNA: TGCAGCGTTACTTCACCTTCTAGCGGAGAGACCCAGTACTTC; CDR3 protein: CSVTSPSSGETQYF
V gene: TRBV28; J gene: TRBJ2-3; D gene: .; clone size: .; CDR3 DNA: TGTGCCAGCAAAGGCCCTCTAGCGACAGATACGCAGTATTTT; CDR3 protein: CASKGPLATDTQYF